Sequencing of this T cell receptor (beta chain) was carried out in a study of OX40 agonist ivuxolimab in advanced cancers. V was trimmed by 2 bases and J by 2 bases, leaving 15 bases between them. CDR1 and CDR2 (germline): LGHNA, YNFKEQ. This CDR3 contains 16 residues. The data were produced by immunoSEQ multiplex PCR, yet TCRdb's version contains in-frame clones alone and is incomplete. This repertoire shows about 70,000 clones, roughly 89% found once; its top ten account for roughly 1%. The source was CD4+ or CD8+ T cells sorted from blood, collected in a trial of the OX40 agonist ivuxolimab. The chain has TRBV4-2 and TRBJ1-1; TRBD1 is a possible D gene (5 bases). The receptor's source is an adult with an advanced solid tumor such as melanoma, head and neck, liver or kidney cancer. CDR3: CASSQSGKSHNTEAFF. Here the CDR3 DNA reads TGTGCCAGCAGCCAATCAGGGAAATCTCATAACACTGAAGCTTTCTTT.